The 11 T cell receptor beta chains listed next were all sequenced from one sample in a study of post-analysis software for immune sequencing data. General study points: The five TRBV segments detected at higher frequency in patients than in controls included TRBV5-6, TRBV5-1 and TRBV20-1.

For these TCRs, the target antigens are not known. The library was made from cDNA and included unique molecular identifiers. TCRdb recomputed calls from the PCR reads with MiXCR, one row per CDR3 protein. The table lists about 760,000 distinct CDR3 sequences, 25% to 30% of them singletons. Material: blood. These receptors were collected from a girl aged 5-17 years with multiple sclerosis.

This clonotype was counted ten times or more. The chain uses TRBV7-7 and TRBJ2-1, with D unclear. Trimming took off 1 base at V and 5 bases at J, with 6 bases between the two ends. The length of the CDR3 is 13 residues. CDR1 is SSHAT, CDR2 FNYEAQ, per germline (reference sequence). Here the CDR3 reads CASSLELHNEQFF. CDR3 bases: TGTGCCAGCAGCTTAGAGTTGCACAATGAGCAGTTCTTC.

This chain joins TRBV29-1 and TRBJ1-1; D unresolved. V dropped 7 bases and J dropped 1 base, with 10 bases sitting between them. The CDR3 loop spans 12 amino acids. CDR1 is SQVTM, CDR2 ANQGSEA, per germline. The CDR3 nucleotides are TGCAGCGCCGGGGTCGGGAACACTGAAGCTTTCTTT. This encodes CSAGVGNTEAFF. The whole variable domain, filled in from reference TRBV29-1 and TRBJ1-1, reads SAVISQKPSRDICQRGTSLTIQCQVDSQVTMMFWYRQQPGQSLTLIATANQGSEATYESGFVIDKFPISRPNLTFSTLTVSNMSPEDSSIYLCSAGVGNTEAFFGQGTRLTVV.

There are a few counts of this clonotype. This chain uses TRBV10-3 with TRBJ2-3, with a possible D match to TRBD2 (6 bases). Germline CDR1 is ENHRY and CDR2 is SYGVKD. There are 14 residues in the CDR3. Trimming took 0 bases from V and 4 from J, leaving 8 bases between them. The CDR3 coding sequence is TGTGCCATCAGTGAGTCGGAGGGTGCAGATACGCAGTATTTT. Its translation is CAISESEGADTQYF.

V gene TRBV20-1 combines with J gene TRBJ2-7, with a possible D match to TRBD2 (5 bases). The closer fit of TRBJ2-5 to the DNA end suggests the J call may be wrong. The CDR3 runs 15 residues. Germline CDR1 and CDR2: DFQATT and SNEGSKA (reference sequence). CDR3 sequence: CSASGSSTYRGTQYF. For the CDR3, the DNA is TGCAGTGCTAGCGGCTCTAGCACGTACAGAGGGACCCAGTACTTC.

The rearrangement links TRBV7-2 to TRBJ2-5, with 7 bases matching TRBD2. The CDR3 runs 15 residues. Germline CDR1 SGHTA, CDR2 FQGNSA. V shed 1 base and J 7 bases; nucleotides not matched to a gene: 9. The CDR3 loop reads CASSLGLAEAGTQYF. DNA for the CDR3: TGTGCCAGCAGCTTAGGGCTAGCGGAGGCGGGGACCCAGTACTTC. The full variable domain, its missing parts supplied by reference TRBV7-2 and TRBJ2-5, is GAGVSQSPSNKVTEKGKDVELRCDPISGHTALYWYRQSLGQGLEFLIYFQGNSAPDKSGLPSDRFSAERTGGSVSTLTIQRTQQEDSAVYLCASSLGLAEAGTQYFGPGTRLLVL.

The J gene is TRBJ2-5, the V gene TRBV20-1, with D possibly TRBD2 on 5 matching bases. The CDR3 spans 16 residues. The germline V gene encodes CDR1 DFQATT and CDR2 SNEGSKA (reference sequence). Deletions cut 0 bases from V and 1 base from J, with 15 bases between. The CDR3 DNA follows: TGCAGTGCTAGAGATCGAGAGGGAGCACTCCAAGAGACCCAGTACTTC. Its protein is CSARDREGALQETQYF.

In this sample, this clonotype turned up a few times. The genes are TRBV7-2 and TRBJ1-2; D is uncertain. Between the trimmed V and J ends, which lost 5 bases and 5 bases, there was a span of 15 bases. CDR1 SGHTA and CDR2 FQGNSA come from the germline V gene. There are 14 residues in the CDR3. As DNA, the CDR3 is TGTGCCAGCAGCGCAAACCAAGCCCCTTATGGCTACACCTTC. Translation gives CASSANQAPYGYTF.

This clonotype showed up just a few times. The chain uses TRBV6-1 and TRBJ2-5; 8 positions agree with TRBD1. Trimming took 4 bases from V and 1 from J; bases not matched to a gene: 5. There are 15 residues in the CDR3. Germline loops: CDR1 MNHNS, CDR2 SASEGT. As DNA, the CDR3 is TGTGCCAGCAGTGGACTGGACAGGGTCCAAGAGACCCAGTACTTC. As protein: CASSGLDRVQETQYF.

To note about this clonotype: The junction shows a germline mismatch at one end, possibly a read error. The chain recombines TRBV28 with TRBJ2-5; 9 positions match TRBD2. The CDR3 runs to 16 residues. CDR1 is MDHEN, CDR2 SYDVKM, per germline. This chain's CDR3 is CAGSLGPSGIGETQYF. The CDR3, as DNA: TGTGCCGGCAGTTTAGGGCCTAGCGGGATTGGAGAGACCCAGTACTTC.

The V call is TRBV24-1, the J call TRBJ2-3; 7 nucleotides match TRBD1. The V and J ends lost 4 bases and 2 bases, in that order; junction bases with no gene match: 5. The CDR3 length is 15 residues. Germline V lookup: CDR1 KGHDR, CDR2 SFDVKD. The CDR3 DNA reads TGTGCCACCAGTGAGGGACAGAGCTTCACAGATACGCAGTATTTT. Residues: CATSEGQSFTDTQYF.

This clonotype was seen a few times. V gene TRBV6-1 combines with J gene TRBJ1-5; D unresolved. CDR1 and CDR2 (germline): MNHNS, SASEGT. V shed 1 base and J shed 2 bases, with 18 bases lying between them. This CDR3 region has 18 residues. CDR3 nucleotides: TGTGCCAGCAGTGAAGTGAGGAGGGCCCAGGTACGCAATCAGCCCCAGCATTTT. Its protein is CASSEVRRAQVRNQPQHF.